These 20 T cell receptor beta chains were all obtained from the same sample, sequenced in a study of blood T cell repertoires in COVID-19 (dated by TCRdb to 2020 to 2022). Libraries were prepared through the immunoSEQ multiplex PCR assay. TCRdb re-hosts the immuneACCESS table, in-frame sequences only. Its copies lack some clones; in the studies checked, an unresolved V gene accounts for under half of them, and the cause for the rest is not known. The sample table shows about 400,000 clones, and nearly 90% are seen once. The ten largest clonotypes hold about 2.1% of the sample. Sequences were obtained from PBMCs or T cells enriched from blood (not recorded which). These receptors originate from a woman aged 40 to 50 with acute COVID-19.

The V call is TRBV11-2, the J call TRBJ2-7; the match to TRBD1 covers 9 bases. The CDR3 runs to 15 residues. Germline CDR1 is SGHAT and CDR2 is FQNNGV. V gave up 4 bases and J gave up 3 bases; unmatched junction bases: 7. CDR3 coding DNA: TGTGCCAGCAGCTCCCTAGACAGGGGGAGCTACGAGCAGTACTTC. Translating it yields CASSSLDRGSYEQYF. Full variable domain (rest looked up from reference TRBV11-2 and TRBJ2-7): EAGVAQSPRYKIIEKRQSVAFWCNPISGHATLYWYQQILGQGPKLLIQFQNNGVVDDSQLPKDRFSAERLKGVDSTLKIQPAKLEDSAVYLCASSSLDRGSYEQYFGPGTRLTVT.

The chain has TRBV6-5 and TRBJ2-4, with 8 positions matching TRBD1. Germline V lookup: CDR1 MNHEY, CDR2 SVGAGI. J gave up 8 bases and V 7 bases, and 4 bases lay outside the gene matches. The CDR3 spans 12 residues. The CDR3 bases are TGTGCCAGCATCGGACAGGGCCACATTCAGTACTTC. Amino acid sequence: CASIGQGHIQYF.

This clone was found once. CDR3 amino acids: CASSFDSSNQPQHF. DNA of the CDR3: TGTGCCAGCAGCTTCGACAGTAGCAATCAGCCCCAGCATTTT. The chain employs TRBV7-9 and TRBJ1-5, with D perhaps TRBD1 (5 bases). This CDR3 contains 14 residues. Per germline, CDR1 SEHNR and CDR2 FQNEAQ (reference sequence). V gave up 3 bases and J gave up 0 bases, with 6 bases separating them.

The chain carries TRBV7-9 and TRBJ1-5; 7 bases agree with TRBD1. Germline loops: CDR1 SEHNR, CDR2 FQNEAQ (reference sequence). The CDR3 loop spans 17 amino acids. The trim removed 5 bases at V and 6 bases at J, leaving 16 bases unmatched. The CDR3 region is CASSASGRQGVFQPQHF. Here the CDR3 DNA reads TGTGCCAGCAGCGCATCAGGGAGGCAGGGGGTTTTTCAGCCCCAGCATTTT. Filled out from reference TRBV7-9 and TRBJ1-5, the complete variable domain reads DTGVSQNPRHKITKRGQNVTFRCDPISEHNRLYWYRQTLGQGPEFLTYFQNEAQLEKSRLLSDRFSAERPKGSFSTLEIQRTEQGDSAMYLCASSASGRQGVFQPQHFGDGTRLSIL.

The rearrangement joins TRBV18 to TRBJ2-1; 12 bases agree with TRBD1. The CDR3 totals 15 residues. V dropped 4 bases and J dropped 7; count of bases not matched to a gene: 5. Germline V lookup: CDR1 KGHSH, CDR2 LQKENI. The DNA of the CDR3 is TGTGCCAGCTCACAGGGGACAGGGGGCCGAAATGAGCAGTTCTTC. This translates into CASSQGTGGRNEQFF.

The rearrangement joins TRBV5-6 to TRBJ2-3, with D possibly being TRBD1 (5 bases). The length of the CDR3 is 15 residues. Trimming took 4 bases from V and 2 from J, leaving 14 bases between them. Germline CDR1 reads SGHDT; CDR2 reads YYEEEE. This chain's CDR3 is CASSLDITHTDTQYF. The CDR3 DNA is TGTGCCAGCAGCCTGGACATTACACACACAGATACGCAGTATTTT.

For this clone: This sample includes further DNA sequences coding for the same CDR3. The chain employs TRBV5-1 and TRBJ2-5; 9 nucleotides agree with TRBD2. CDR3 length: 14 amino acids. Trimming removed 4 bases from V and 1 base from J; junction bases left unmatched: 2. Germline CDR1 SGHRS, CDR2 YFSETQ. Here the CDR3 reads CASSLAGIQETQYF. The CDR3 DNA sequence: TGCGCCAGCAGCCTAGCGGGGATCCAAGAGACCCAGTACTTC. Supplemented by reference TRBV5-1 and TRBJ2-5, the full variable domain reads KAGVTQTPRYLIKTRGQQVTLSCSPISGHRSVSWYQQTPGQGLQFLFEYFSETQRNKGNFPGRFSGRQFSNSRSEMNVSTLELGDSALYLCASSLAGIQETQYFGPGTRLLVL.

The chain employs TRBV10-3 and TRBJ1-1; tentatively, D is TRBD1 (6 bases). V was shortened by 0 bases and J by 7 bases, with 12 bases between the two germline ends. Per the germline V gene, CDR1 is ENHRY and CDR2 is SYGVKD. The CDR3 runs 14 residues. The CDR3 loop is CAISESAGAYEAFF. In DNA, the CDR3 is TGTGCCATCAGTGAGTCGGCAGGGGCTTATGAAGCTTTCTTT.

This sequence joins TRBV2 and TRBJ2-7; 7 bases fit TRBD1. The ends lost 7 bases at V and 5 bases at J; junction bases unmatched: 14. CDR1 and CDR2 from the germline V gene are SNHLY and FYNNEI. The CDR3 covers 15 residues. The CDR3 nucleotides read TGTGCCAGCACCGATGGAGTTATTACAGGGGACGAGCAGTACTTC. Amino acids: CASTDGVITGDEQYF.

The chain combines TRBV5-1 with TRBJ2-1, with D possibly TRBD1 on 6 matching bases. The CDR3 totals 14 residues. Germline loops: CDR1 SGHRS, CDR2 YFSETQ. The V gene lost 3 bases and the J gene lost 3 bases, with 10 bases spanning the gap. DNA for the CDR3: TGCGCCAGCAGCTCTGCGGACAGCTACAATGAGCAGTTCTTC. As protein: CASSSADSYNEQFF.

The rearrangement uses TRBV10-2 and TRBJ2-7, with 9 bases aligning to TRBD1. Germline loops: CDR1 WSHSY, CDR2 SAAADI. The CDR3 has 13 amino acids. V shed 4 bases and J 10 bases; nucleotides not matched to a gene: 8. CDR3 coding DNA: TGCGCCAGCAGTGTTACTGGGACAGGGCACCAGTACTTC. This codes for CASSVTGTGHQYF.

This clone was detected once. The chain couples TRBV7-2 to TRBJ1-5; D gene unclear. The CDR3 is 13 residues long. V was trimmed by 1 base and J by 9 bases, leaving 10 bases between them. Per germline, CDR1 SGHTA and CDR2 FQGNSA. CDR3 residues: CASSLGSVRPQHF. CDR3 nucleotide sequence: TGTGCCAGCAGCTTAGGTAGTGTTCGGCCCCAGCATTTT.

The V gene is TRBV29-1, the J gene TRBJ1-2, with 10 positions matching TRBD1. Germline V gene data show CDR1 as SQVTM and CDR2 as ANQGSEA. V lost 6 bases to trimming and J lost 5 bases; unmatched junction nucleotides: 12. The length of the CDR3 is 15 residues. This CDR3 reads CSVPGVTGGRYGYTF. As DNA, the CDR3 is TGCAGCGTCCCCGGGGTGACAGGGGGCAGGTATGGCTACACCTTC.

The CDR3 bases are TGTGCCATCAGTGAGTCGTGGCTAGCGGGGCCCTACAATGAGCAGTTCTTC. Translation gives CAISESWLAGPYNEQFF. This chain connects TRBV10-3 to TRBJ2-1; 9 positions agree with TRBD2. This CDR3 is 17 amino acids long. Germline V lookup: CDR1 ENHRY, CDR2 SYGVKD. J was trimmed by 2 bases and V by 0 bases; bases with no gene match: 5.

This chain connects TRBV13 to TRBJ2-6; 9 bases align to TRBD1. This CDR3 contains 16 residues. V shed 6 bases and J 1 base; nucleotides not matched to a gene: 4. Germline CDR1 PRHDT, CDR2 FYEKMQ (reference sequence). The DNA for the CDR3 is TGTGCCAGCAGGGACAGGGGTAGGTCTGGGGCCAACGTCCTGACTTTC. It translates to CASRDRGRSGANVLTF.

The J gene is TRBJ1-4, the V gene TRBV12-5; possibly TRBD1 for D (6 bases). V lost 7 bases to trimming and J lost 3 bases, with 9 bases between them. CDR3 length: 13 amino acids. CDR1 and CDR2 from the germline V gene are LGHNT and FRNRAP. CDR3 region: CASVGQPNEKLFF. The CDR3 nucleotides read TGTGCTAGTGTTGGACAGCCTAATGAAAAACTGTTTTTT.

This sequence joins TRBV27 and TRBJ2-7; 11 nucleotides match TRBD2. Trimming at V came to 4 bases and at J to 2 bases, leaving 4 bases not matched to a gene. The CDR3 totals 15 residues. Germline CDR1 and CDR2: MNHEY and SMNVEV (reference sequence). This CDR3 reads CASSSGLAATYEQYF. The CDR3 DNA reads as TGTGCCAGCAGTTCGGGACTAGCGGCAACCTACGAGCAGTACTTC.

This clone occurred once. This rearrangement joins TRBV3-1 (or the pseudogene TRBV3-2) to TRBJ2-2; 8 bases agree with TRBD1. This CDR3 has 16 residues. Trimming at V came to 1 base and at J to 5 bases, leaving 6 bases not matched to a gene. Germline assignment: CDR1 LGHDT and CDR2 YNNKEL (reference sequence). The CDR3 loop is CASSQGAGGYTGELFF. The CDR3 bases are TGTGCCAGCAGCCAAGGGGCAGGGGGCTATACCGGGGAGCTGTTTTTT.

This clone was seen only a few times. The chain is built from TRBV21-1 and TRBJ2-7; the table's TRBD2 call for D was not verified on the DNA. TRBV21-1 is classified as a pseudogene. The CDR3 has 14 residues. The CDR3 is CASSKDGDAYEQYF. The CDR3 DNA sequence: TGTGCCAGCAGCAAAGACGGGGATGCCTACGAGCAGTACTTC.

The chain carries TRBV27 and TRBJ1-2, with 10 bases fitting TRBD1. Germline V CDR1 and CDR2: MNHEY, SMNVEV (reference sequence). The J segment lost 7 bases and the V segment lost 5 bases, leaving 10 bases of the junction unmatched. The CDR3 length is 15 residues. CDR3 amino acids: CASSRQGAFASGYTF. Written as DNA, the CDR3 is TGTGCCAGCAGTCGACAGGGGGCCTTCGCCTCTGGCTACACCTTC.